The entry below gives a single TCR beta chain sequence along with its context. The entry originates in a study of control samples from healthy donors and cancer patients. TCRdb keeps only in-frame clones here, not all; method: immunoSEQ multiplex PCR. This table holds roughly 130,000 clones, 88% found once. Germline assignment: CDR1 MNHNS and CDR2 SASEGT. The CDR3 spans 13 residues. V was clipped by 0 bases and J by 2 bases, with 4 bases between them. Source material: blood. The receptor comes from a man between 45 and 60 years old in good health. The chain combines TRBV6-1 with TRBJ1-2; D unclear. The CDR3 DNA reads TGTGCCAGCAGTGAAGCCTGGAACTATGGCTACACCTTC. Encoded protein: CASSEAWNYGYTF.